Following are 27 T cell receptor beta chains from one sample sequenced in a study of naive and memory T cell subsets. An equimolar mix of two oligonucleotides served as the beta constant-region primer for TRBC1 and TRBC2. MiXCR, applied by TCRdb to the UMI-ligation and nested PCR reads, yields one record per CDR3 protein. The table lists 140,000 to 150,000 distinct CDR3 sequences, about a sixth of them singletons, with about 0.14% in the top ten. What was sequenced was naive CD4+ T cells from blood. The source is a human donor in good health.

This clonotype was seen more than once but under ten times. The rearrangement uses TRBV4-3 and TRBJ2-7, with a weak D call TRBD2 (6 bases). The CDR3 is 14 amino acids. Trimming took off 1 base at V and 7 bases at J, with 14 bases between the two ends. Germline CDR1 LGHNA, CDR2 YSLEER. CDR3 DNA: TGCGCCAGCAGCCAAGCCCCGGGCGGGGATGAGCAGTACTTC. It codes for CASSQAPGGDEQYF.

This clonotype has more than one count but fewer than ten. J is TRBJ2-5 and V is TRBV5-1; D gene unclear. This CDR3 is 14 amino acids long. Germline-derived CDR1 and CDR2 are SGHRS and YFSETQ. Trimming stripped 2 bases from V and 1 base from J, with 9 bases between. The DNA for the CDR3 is TGCGCCAGCAGCTTCTCAGGCATCCAAGAGACCCAGTACTTC. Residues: CASSFSGIQETQYF.

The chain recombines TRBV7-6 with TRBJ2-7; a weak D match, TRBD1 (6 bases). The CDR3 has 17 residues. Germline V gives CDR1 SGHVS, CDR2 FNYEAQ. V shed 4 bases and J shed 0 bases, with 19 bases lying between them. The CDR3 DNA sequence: TGTGCCAGCAGCTCAGGGCAGGGGCTAGCCCCCTCCTACGAGCAGTACTTC. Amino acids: CASSSGQGLAPSYEQYF.

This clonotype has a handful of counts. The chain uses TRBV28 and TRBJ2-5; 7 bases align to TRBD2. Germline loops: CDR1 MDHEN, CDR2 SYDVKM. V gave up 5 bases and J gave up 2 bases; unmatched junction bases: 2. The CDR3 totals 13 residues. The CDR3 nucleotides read TGTGCCAGCAGTCCCGGGAGGCAAGAGACCCAGTACTTC. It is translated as CASSPGRQETQYF.

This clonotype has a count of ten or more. The CDR3 loop reads CSVGLAGPKDIQYF. The CDR3 bases are TGCAGCGTTGGACTAGCGGGACCTAAAGACATTCAGTACTTC. The rearrangement links TRBV29-1 to TRBJ2-4, with 11 positions matching TRBD2. Germline CDR1 SQVTM, CDR2 ANQGSEA. V was pared by 4 bases and J by 8 bases, with 7 bases of the junction left unmatched. This CDR3 has 14 residues. Full variable domain (missing parts from reference TRBV29-1 and TRBJ2-4): SAVISQKPSRDICQRGTSLTIQCQVDSQVTMMFWYRQQPGQSLTLIATANQGSEATYESGFVIDKFPISRPNLTFSTLTVSNMSPEDSSIYLCSVGLAGPKDIQYFGAGTRLSVL.

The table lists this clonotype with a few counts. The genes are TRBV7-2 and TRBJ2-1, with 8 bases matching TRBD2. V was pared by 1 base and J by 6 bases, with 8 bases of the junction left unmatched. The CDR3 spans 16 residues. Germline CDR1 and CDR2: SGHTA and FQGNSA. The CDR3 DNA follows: TGTGCCAGCAGCTTAGGTGGGGCGGGAGGAGGCAATGAGCAGTTCTTC. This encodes CASSLGGAGGGNEQFF.

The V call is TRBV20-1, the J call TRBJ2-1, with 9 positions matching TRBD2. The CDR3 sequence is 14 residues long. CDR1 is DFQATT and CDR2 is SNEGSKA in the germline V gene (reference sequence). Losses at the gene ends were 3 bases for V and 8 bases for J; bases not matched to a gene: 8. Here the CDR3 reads CSARNLAGLYEQFF. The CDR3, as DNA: TGCAGTGCTAGGAACCTAGCGGGGCTTTATGAGCAGTTCTTC.

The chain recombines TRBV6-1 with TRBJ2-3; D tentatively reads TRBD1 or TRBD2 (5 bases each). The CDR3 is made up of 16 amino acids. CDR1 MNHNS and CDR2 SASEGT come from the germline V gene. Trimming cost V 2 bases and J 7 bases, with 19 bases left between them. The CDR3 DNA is TGTGCCAGCAGTGAATTGGCTAGCCAAAGGGGATATACGCAGTATTTT. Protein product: CASSELASQRGYTQYF.

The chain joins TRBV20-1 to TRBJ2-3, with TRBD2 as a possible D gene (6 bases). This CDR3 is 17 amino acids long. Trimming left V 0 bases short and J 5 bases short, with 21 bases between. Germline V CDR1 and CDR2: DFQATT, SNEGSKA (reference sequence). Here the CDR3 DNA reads TGCAGTGCTAGAGAATGGGGACTCCCGCCGGCCGGAGATACGCAGTATTTT. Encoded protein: CSAREWGLPPAGDTQYF.

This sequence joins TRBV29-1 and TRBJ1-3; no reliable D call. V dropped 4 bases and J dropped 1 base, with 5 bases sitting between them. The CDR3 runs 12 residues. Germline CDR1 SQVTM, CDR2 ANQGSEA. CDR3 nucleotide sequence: TGCAGCGTTGGGACGTCTGGAAACACCATATATTTT. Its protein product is CSVGTSGNTIYF.

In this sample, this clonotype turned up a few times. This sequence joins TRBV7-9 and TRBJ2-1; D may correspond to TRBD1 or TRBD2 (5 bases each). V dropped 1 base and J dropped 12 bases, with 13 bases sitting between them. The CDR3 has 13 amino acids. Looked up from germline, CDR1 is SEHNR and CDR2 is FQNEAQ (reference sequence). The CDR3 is CASSLGDSGTQFF. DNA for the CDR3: TGTGCCAGCAGCTTAGGCGACTCAGGGACGCAGTTCTTC.

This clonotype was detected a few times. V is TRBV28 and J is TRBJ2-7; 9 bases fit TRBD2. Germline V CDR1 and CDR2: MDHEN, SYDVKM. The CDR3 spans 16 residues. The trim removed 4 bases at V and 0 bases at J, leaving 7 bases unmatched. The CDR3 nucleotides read TGTGCCAGCAGTTCCCCTAGCGGGATTAGCTCCTACGAGCAGTACTTC. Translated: CASSSPSGISSYEQYF.

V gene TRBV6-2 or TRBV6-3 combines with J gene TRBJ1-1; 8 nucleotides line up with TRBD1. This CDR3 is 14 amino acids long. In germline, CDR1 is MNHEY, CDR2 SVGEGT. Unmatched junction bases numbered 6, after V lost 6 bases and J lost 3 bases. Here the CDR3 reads CASRPGGSYTEAFF. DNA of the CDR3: TGTGCCAGCAGACCAGGGGGCTCCTACACTGAAGCTTTCTTT.

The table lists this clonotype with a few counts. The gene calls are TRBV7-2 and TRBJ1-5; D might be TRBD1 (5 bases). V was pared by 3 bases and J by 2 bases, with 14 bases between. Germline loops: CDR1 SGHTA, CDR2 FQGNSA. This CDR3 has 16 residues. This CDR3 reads CASSLGPGTGNQPQHF. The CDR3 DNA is TGTGCCAGCAGCTTGGGGCCGGGGACGGGCAATCAGCCCCAGCATTTT.

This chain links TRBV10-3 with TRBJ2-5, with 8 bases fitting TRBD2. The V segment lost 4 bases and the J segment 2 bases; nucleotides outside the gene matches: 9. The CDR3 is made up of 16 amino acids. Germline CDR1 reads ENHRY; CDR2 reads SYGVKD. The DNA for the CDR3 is TGTGCCATCAGTGGGACCAAACTAGCGGTACAAGAGACCCAGTACTTC. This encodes CAISGTKLAVQETQYF.

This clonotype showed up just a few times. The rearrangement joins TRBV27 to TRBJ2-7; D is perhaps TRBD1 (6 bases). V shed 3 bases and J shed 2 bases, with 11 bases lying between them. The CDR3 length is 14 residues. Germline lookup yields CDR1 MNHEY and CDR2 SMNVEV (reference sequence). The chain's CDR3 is CASSFETGPYEQYF. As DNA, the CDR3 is TGTGCCAGCAGTTTTGAGACAGGTCCCTACGAGCAGTACTTC.

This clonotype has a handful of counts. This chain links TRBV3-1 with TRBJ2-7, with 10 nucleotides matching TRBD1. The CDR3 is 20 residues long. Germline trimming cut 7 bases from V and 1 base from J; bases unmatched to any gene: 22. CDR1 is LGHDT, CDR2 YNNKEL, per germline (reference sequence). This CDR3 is CASIGDNEDPGQGFSYEQYF. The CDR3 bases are TGTGCCAGCATCGGAGATAACGAGGATCCGGGACAGGGGTTTTCCTACGAGCAGTACTTC.

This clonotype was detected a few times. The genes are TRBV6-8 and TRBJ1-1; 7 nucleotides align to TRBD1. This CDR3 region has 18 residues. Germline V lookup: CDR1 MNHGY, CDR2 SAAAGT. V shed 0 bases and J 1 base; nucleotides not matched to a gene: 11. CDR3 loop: CASSYSTCLTGANTEAFF. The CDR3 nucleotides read TGTGCCAGCAGTTACTCGACTTGTCTAACAGGGGCGAACACTGAAGCTTTCTTT.

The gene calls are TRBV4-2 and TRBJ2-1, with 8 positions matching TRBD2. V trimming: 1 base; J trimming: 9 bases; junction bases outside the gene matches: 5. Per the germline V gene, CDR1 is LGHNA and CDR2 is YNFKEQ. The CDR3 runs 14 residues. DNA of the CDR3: TGTGCCAGCAGCCAAGTTAGCGGGAAGGGTGAGCAGTTCTTC. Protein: CASSQVSGKGEQFF.

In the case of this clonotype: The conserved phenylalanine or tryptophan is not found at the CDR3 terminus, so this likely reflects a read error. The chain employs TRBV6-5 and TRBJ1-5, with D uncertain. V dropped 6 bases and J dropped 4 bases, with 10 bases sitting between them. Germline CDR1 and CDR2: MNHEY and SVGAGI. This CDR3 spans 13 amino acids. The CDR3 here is CASSTQRNQPQHY. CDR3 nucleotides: TGTGCCAGCAGCACCCAACGGAATCAGCCCCAGCATTAT.

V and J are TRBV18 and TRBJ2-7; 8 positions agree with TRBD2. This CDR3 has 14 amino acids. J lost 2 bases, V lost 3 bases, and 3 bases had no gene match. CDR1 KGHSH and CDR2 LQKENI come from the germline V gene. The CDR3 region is CASSPGTSAYEQYF. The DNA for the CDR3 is TGTGCCAGCTCACCGGGGACTAGTGCCTACGAGCAGTACTTC. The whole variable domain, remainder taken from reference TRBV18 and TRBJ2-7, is NAGVMQNPRHLVRRRGQEARLRCSPMKGHSHVYWYRQLPEEGLKFMVYLQKENIIDESGMPKERFSAEFPKEGPSILRIQQVVRGDSAAYFCASSPGTSAYEQYFGPGTRLTVT.

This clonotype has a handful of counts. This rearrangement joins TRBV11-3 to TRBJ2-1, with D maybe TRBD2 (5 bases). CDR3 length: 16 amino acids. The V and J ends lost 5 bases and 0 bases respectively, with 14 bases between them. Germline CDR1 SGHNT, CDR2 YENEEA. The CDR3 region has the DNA TGTGCCAGCAGCCCCCGGAGCGGTAGCTCCTACAATGAGCAGTTCTTC. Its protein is CASSPRSGSSYNEQFF.

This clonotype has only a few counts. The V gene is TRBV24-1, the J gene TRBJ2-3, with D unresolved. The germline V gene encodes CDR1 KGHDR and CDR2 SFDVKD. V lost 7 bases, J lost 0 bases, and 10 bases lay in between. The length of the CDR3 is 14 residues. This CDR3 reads CATRGSVSTDTQYF. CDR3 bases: TGTGCCACCAGGGGCAGCGTGAGCACAGATACGCAGTATTTT.

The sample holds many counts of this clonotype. The CDR3 coding sequence is TGCGCCAGCAGCCAGCTGCGGGAGTTGGAGCAGTATTTT. It specifies CASSQLRELEQYF. V gene TRBV4-1 combines with J gene TRBJ2-3, with TRBD2 identical over 7 bases. This CDR3 region has 13 residues. The V and J ends lost 3 bases and 11 bases, in that order; junction bases with no gene match: 8. Germline V CDR1 and CDR2: MGHRA, YSYEKL.

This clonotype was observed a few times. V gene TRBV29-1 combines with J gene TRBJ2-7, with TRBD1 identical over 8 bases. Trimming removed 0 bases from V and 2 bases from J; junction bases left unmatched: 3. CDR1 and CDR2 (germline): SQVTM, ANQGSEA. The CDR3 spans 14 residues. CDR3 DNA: TGCAGCGTTGAAGAGGACAGGGCGGCCTACGAGCAGTACTTC. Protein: CSVEEDRAAYEQYF.

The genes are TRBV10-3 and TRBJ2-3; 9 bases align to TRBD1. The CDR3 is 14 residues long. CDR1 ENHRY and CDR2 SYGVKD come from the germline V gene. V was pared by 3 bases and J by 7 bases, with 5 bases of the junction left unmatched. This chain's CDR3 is CAISEVQGAHTQYF. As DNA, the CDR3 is TGTGCCATCAGTGAAGTACAGGGGGCGCATACGCAGTATTTT.

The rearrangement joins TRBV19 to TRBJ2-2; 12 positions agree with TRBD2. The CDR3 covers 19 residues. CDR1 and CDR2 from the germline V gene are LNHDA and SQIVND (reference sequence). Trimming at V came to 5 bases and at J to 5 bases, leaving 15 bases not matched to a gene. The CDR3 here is CASSPTSGRGAAKTGELFF. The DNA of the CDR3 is TGTGCCAGTAGTCCGACTAGCGGGAGAGGTGCGGCAAAGACCGGGGAGCTGTTTTTT.